The source of this TCR beta chain is a study of radiotherapy plus CTLA-4 blockade in lung cancer. Study results and limitations: TCR clones of tumor origin grew in blood after radiotherapy plus ipilimumab. The authors reported that early blood T cell clone dynamics, with interferon-beta, best predicted response.

Chemo-refractory metastatic non-small-cell lung cancer patients underwent focal radiation alongside CTLA-4 blockade with ipilimumab. Method: immunoSEQ multiplex PCR; TCRdb's copy keeps in-frame clones and lacks some. The sample lists about 66,000 clones; around 83% were seen once. As regards this clone: Its antigen is unknown.

V was pared by 8 bases and J by 3 bases, with 13 bases between. The germline gives CDR1 MDHEN, CDR2 SYDVKM. The CDR3 loop spans 13 amino acids. Sample: peripheral blood, taken from a patient treated with radiotherapy plus ipilimumab. V usage is TRBV28 and J usage is TRBJ1-1, with a possible D match to TRBD1 (5 bases). The TCR was taken from a human donor with non-small cell lung cancer who had a partial response to radiotherapy plus ipilimumab. This CDR3 is CASLSWGDTEAFF. The CDR3 DNA reads as TGTGCCAGCCTGTCTTGGGGGGACACTGAAGCTTTCTTT.